This TCR beta chain comes out of a study of long-term antiretroviral therapy in people with HIV. Investigators performed immunoSEQ version v3.0 at survey level. Sequenced by immunoSEQ multiplex PCR; TCRdb stores in-frame clones only, minus some. The sample holds tens of thousands of clones, roughly nine tenths seen once. About this clone itself: Its target is not known.

Every specimen provided about 0.9-10 million cryopreserved PBMC before DNA extraction took place. Study results and limitations: Once patients were on ART, diversity went higher but still fell short of transplant donor controls. Repertoires looked antigen-experienced, with only a slight naive shift after ART.

CDR3 size: 16 residues. The germline V gene has CDR1 SGHRS and CDR2 YFSETQ. V lost 4 bases to trimming and J lost 1 base; unmatched junction nucleotides: 6. The V and J genes are TRBV5-1 and TRBJ2-1; 9 bases match TRBD2. This receptor was taken from a man aged 50-59 years with HIV. The source was unsorted PBMCs, collected about 5 years before starting antiretroviral therapy. DNA for the CDR3: TGCGCCAGCAGCAGTAGCGGGGGACCATCCTACAATGAGCAGTTCTTC. As protein: CASSSSGGPSYNEQFF.